Below are 8 T cell receptor beta chains sequenced from a single sample in a study of T cells after yellow fever vaccination. TCRdb re-called the 5' RACE reads through MiXCR, storing one row per CDR3 protein. The profile covers about 260,000 distinct CDR3 sequences, with about 5.2% appearing a single time and roughly 3.4% taken by the ten largest. The sequences come from CD4+ T cells sorted from PBMCs, collected on the day of the yellow fever booster vaccination. The source is a man between 18 and 29 years old who received the YFV17D yellow fever vaccine.

This clonotype was counted ten times or more. V gene TRBV5-1 combines with J gene TRBJ2-2; no firm D call. The CDR3 covers 17 residues. The ends were cut back, 4 bases at V and 1 base at J, with 17 bases in the middle. Germline-derived CDR1 and CDR2 are SGHRS and YFSETQ. This CDR3 reads CASSPNVVQMNTGELFF. In DNA, the CDR3 is TGCGCCAGCAGCCCAAATGTCGTCCAGATGAACACCGGGGAGCTGTTTTTT.

This chain uses TRBV5-5 with TRBJ2-5, with TRBD1 identical over 7 bases. CDR3 length equals 15 residues. V trimming: 2 bases; J trimming: 3 bases; junction bases outside the gene matches: 7. Germline V gene lookup returns CDR1 SGHKS and CDR2 YYEKEE (reference sequence). CDR3 sequence reads: CASSFSQGDKETQYF. The DNA of the CDR3 is TGTGCCAGCAGCTTTTCCCAGGGGGACAAAGAGACCCAGTACTTC.

This clonotype was counted at least ten times. The gene calls are TRBV9 and TRBJ1-6; D might be TRBD1 (5 bases). Germline CDR1 reads SGDLS; CDR2 reads YYNGEE. V lost 0 bases and J lost 9, with 10 bases in between. The CDR3 is 14 residues long. The CDR3 coding sequence is TGTGCCAGCAGCGTAGATGGGGGTGGTTCACCCCTCCACTTT. Amino acid sequence: CASSVDGGGSPLHF.

This clonotype occurred a few times. The V and J genes are TRBV7-9 and TRBJ2-3; a weak D match, TRBD2 (6 bases). Trimming shortened V by 3 bases and J by 2 bases, and 9 bases separated the two germline ends. This CDR3 spans 14 amino acids. Looked up from germline, CDR1 is SEHNR and CDR2 is FQNEAQ (reference sequence). The CDR3 sequence: CASSFGGYTDTQYF. The CDR3 DNA is TGTGCCAGCAGCTTTGGAGGGTACACAGATACGCAGTATTTT.

This clonotype was counted many times. This rearrangement joins TRBV7-2 to TRBJ1-3, with TRBD1 as a possible D gene (5 bases). Germline V gene lookup returns CDR1 SGHTA and CDR2 FQGNSA. This CDR3 region has 13 residues. V lost 3 bases and J lost 12, with 15 bases in between. In DNA, the CDR3 is TGTGCCAGCAGCTTTTCGGGTTACGACAGCATATATTTT. Translating gives CASSFSGYDSIYF.

Points on this clonotype: A junction boundary mismatches the germline segment, possibly from a read error. J is TRBJ2-5 and V is TRBV5-1, with D perhaps TRBD1 or TRBD2 (5 bases each). Looked up from germline, CDR1 is SGHRS and CDR2 is YFSETQ. This CDR3 has 13 amino acids. DNA of the CDR3: TGCGCCAGCAGCTTGACGGGGCTAGAGACCGAGTACTTC. As protein: CASSLTGLETEYF. The full variable domain, its missing parts supplied by reference TRBV5-1 and TRBJ2-5, is KAGVTQTPRYLIKTRGQQVTLSCSPISGHRSVSWYQQTPGQGLQFLFEYFSETQRNKGNFPGRFSGRQFSNSRSEMNVSTLELGDSALYLCASSLTGLETEYFGPGTRLLVL.

J is TRBJ2-1 and V is TRBV5-6; no definite D call. This CDR3 comprises 12 residues. Germline CDR1 and CDR2: SGHDT and YYEEEE. Trimming removed 4 bases at V and 10 bases at J, with 12 bases between. The CDR3 DNA sequence: TGTGCCAGCAGCCTTGGTGTGGGGGAGCAGTTCTTC. Translated: CASSLGVGEQFF.

This clonotype was picked up a small number of times. The J gene is TRBJ1-2, the V gene TRBV5-6; no definite D call. Germline-derived CDR1 and CDR2 are SGHDT and YYEEEE. Deletions cut 4 bases from V and 6 bases from J, with 19 bases between. The CDR3 extends over 15 amino acids. The CDR3 DNA is TGTGCCAGCAGCCTGGTCTGGACCGAGTTTGATGGCTACACCTTC. Translated: CASSLVWTEFDGYTF. The full variable domain, completed using reference TRBV5-6 and TRBJ1-2, is DAGVTQSPTHLIKTRGQQVTLRCSPKSGHDTVSWYQQALGQGPQFIFQYYEEEERQRGNFPDRFSGHQFPNYSSELNVNALLLGDSALYLCASSLVWTEFDGYTFGSGTRLTVV.